This T cell receptor (beta chain) was recovered during a study of T cells in Graves' hyperthyroidism and ophthalmopathy. General study findings and limits: Blood samples included most of the expanded thyroid clonotypes exceeding 0.001.

Patients having uncontrolled infection, another autoimmune disease, pregnancy or lactation were not included. At least ten counts were recorded for this clonotype. The target antigen is unknown. The V end lost 4 bases, the J end lost 4 bases, and 11 bases lay between the germline ends. The CDR3 spans 13 residues. The germline V gene has CDR1 SGDLS and CDR2 YYNGEE. RNA transcripts were the template for amplifying TCR beta CDR3 regions. The TCR CDR3 first-round RT-PCR relied on the HTBI primer set. MiXCR, run by TCRdb on the multiplex PCR reads, gives a single entry per CDR3 protein. The sample has 610,000 or so distinct CDR3 sequences; around 45% are singletons.

The receptor comes from a woman in her late teens or twenties with Graves' hyperthyroidism. The chain employs TRBV9 and TRBJ1-1; D unclear. Sequencing used peripheral blood or thyroid tissue (not recorded which). The CDR3 spells CASSSVLATEAFF. Here the CDR3 DNA reads TGTGCCAGCAGCTCCGTCCTTGCCACTGAAGCTTTCTTT.